The 24 T cell receptor beta chains below were found in one sample sequenced in a study of response to subunit inactivated influenza vaccine (dated by TCRdb to 2016 to 2019). Library preparation employed RT-PCR. Sequencing relied on an Illumina HiSeq 2500. TCRdb took the public reads, trimmed them with fastp at Q25, ran MiXCR for clone calling and kept in-frame beta chains. For every CDR3 protein sequence, its rows merge into one entry that carries the most common genes and DNA. Recorded for this sample are approximately 730,000 distinct CDR3 sequences; around 14% of them occurred a single time. 5.5% to 7% of the sample is held by the ten biggest clonotypes. The sample here was PBMCs from blood, taken approximately 15 days before vaccination. The source of these receptors is a man aged 50-60 years who received an inactivated influenza vaccine. Donor details come from another sample of the same person, matched by shared clones.

This clonotype has only a few counts. The chain joins TRBV12-3 or TRBV12-4 to TRBJ2-2, with D perhaps matching TRBD1 (5 bases). The CDR3 sequence is 16 residues long. Trimming removed 5 bases at V and 0 bases at J, with 13 bases between. The CDR3 is CASSPQTAANTGELFF. DNA for the CDR3: TGTGCCAGCAGTCCCCAGACAGCCGCGAACACCGGGGAGCTGTTTTTT.

V and J are TRBV27 and TRBJ2-1; 11 nucleotides line up with TRBD2. The CDR3 is 17 amino acids. Germline CDR1 reads MNHEY; CDR2 reads SMNVEV (reference sequence). V lost 5 bases to trimming and J lost 6 bases; unmatched junction nucleotides: 12. This chain's CDR3 is CASSLGAIAGGGNEQFF. DNA for the CDR3: TGTGCCAGCAGTCTAGGGGCAATAGCGGGAGGGGGCAATGAGCAGTTCTTC.

The rearrangement links TRBV6-2 or TRBV6-3 to TRBJ2-1; a weak D match, TRBD2 (6 bases). Germline assignment: CDR1 MNHEY and CDR2 SVGEGT. V lost 5 bases and J lost 4, with 15 bases in between. This CDR3 contains 15 residues. CDR3 in DNA: TGTGCCAGCAGTAGGAGGGGAGGTGGGTACAATGAGCAGTTCTTC. It codes for CASSRRGGGYNEQFF.

The rearrangement joins TRBV12-3 or TRBV12-4 to TRBJ2-3, with unresolved D. V shed 6 bases and J shed 6 bases, with 10 bases lying between them. The CDR3 length is 12 residues. CDR3 amino acids: CASRGNADTQYF. The CDR3 coding sequence is TGTGCCAGCAGGGGGAATGCGGATACGCAGTATTTT.

This clonotype was counted only a few times. The J gene is TRBJ2-1, the V gene TRBV6-2 or TRBV6-3; D not resolved. This CDR3 spans 15 amino acids. The V gene lost 2 bases and the J gene lost 7 bases, with 15 bases spanning the gap. Germline V gene lookup returns CDR1 MNHEY and CDR2 SVGEGT. The CDR3 sequence: CASSYTVARFNEQFF. The DNA for the CDR3 is TGTGCCAGCAGTTACACAGTGGCTAGATTTAATGAGCAGTTCTTC.

This clonotype has just a few counts. J is TRBJ1-5 and V is TRBV20-1; D possibly corresponds to TRBD1 (5 bases). V gave up 5 bases and J gave up 0 bases, with 14 bases separating them. Germline V gives CDR1 DFQATT, CDR2 SNEGSKA (reference sequence). The CDR3 runs to 15 residues. The CDR3 nucleotides read TGCAGTGCTCCCCCAGACAGCTATAGCAATCAGCCCCAGCATTTT. Residues: CSAPPDSYSNQPQHF.

This clonotype occurred a few times. The chain recombines TRBV11-1 with TRBJ2-1, with TRBD2 as a possible D gene (5 bases). CDR3 length: 18 amino acids. Germline V gives CDR1 SGHAT, CDR2 FQDESV (reference sequence). V lost 2 bases and J lost 0, with 17 bases in between. CDR3 region: CASSLHPSVASSYNEQFF. The CDR3 nucleotides are TGTGCCAGCAGCTTACATCCCTCGGTAGCGAGCTCCTACAATGAGCAGTTCTTC.

This chain uses TRBV29-1 with TRBJ2-1, with no clear D. Germline loops: CDR1 SQVTM, CDR2 ANQGSEA. CDR3 length equals 15 residues. V was cut by 7 bases and J by 0 bases, with 16 bases left in between. Written as DNA, the CDR3 is TGCAGCGCCCCGACCGACTCTAGCTCCTACAATGAGCAGTTCTTC. Translating gives CSAPTDSSSYNEQFF.

The CDR3 nucleotides read TGTGCCACCAGTGAGACAGGGGGGCGATACAATGAGCAGTTCTTC. This sequence encodes CATSETGGRYNEQFF. This chain connects TRBV24-1 to TRBJ2-1; the match to TRBD1 covers 9 bases. Per the germline V gene, CDR1 is KGHDR and CDR2 is SFDVKD. The CDR3 covers 15 residues. V trimming: 4 bases; J trimming: 4 bases; junction bases outside the gene matches: 4.

This CDR3 is CASSYSPVGPFSYEQYF. The CDR3 DNA reads TGTGCCAGCAGTTACTCGCCCGTCGGCCCCTTCTCCTACGAGCAGTACTTC. The chain employs TRBV6-2 or TRBV6-3 and TRBJ2-7; no firm D call. V dropped 0 bases and J dropped 0 bases, with 15 bases sitting between them. The CDR3 totals 17 residues. The germline CDR1 and CDR2 sequences are MNHEY and SVGEGT.

There are a few counts of this clonotype. The gene calls are TRBV7-9 and TRBJ2-7, with unresolved D. Deletions cut 5 bases from V and 6 bases from J, with 11 bases between. CDR1 is SEHNR, CDR2 FQNEAQ, per germline (reference sequence). This CDR3 spans 12 amino acids. CDR3 bases: TGTGCCAGCAGCAAACCCCGCGGCGAGCAGTACTTC. Translation: CASSKPRGEQYF.

V is TRBV29-1 and J is TRBJ2-2; no reliable D call. The CDR3 loop spans 12 amino acids. V dropped 1 base and J dropped 9 bases, with 9 bases sitting between them. Germline-derived CDR1 and CDR2 are SQVTM and ANQGSEA. CDR3 in amino acids: CSVEAGSRELFF. The CDR3 bases are TGCAGCGTTGAAGCCGGGTCCCGGGAGCTGTTTTTT.

Only a few counts were recorded for this clonotype. The J gene is TRBJ1-1, the V gene TRBV29-1; D is uncertain. The CDR3 sequence is 14 residues long. Germline CDR1 is SQVTM and CDR2 is ANQGSEA. Trimming shortened V by 6 bases and J by 0 bases, and 14 bases separated the two germline ends. The CDR3 sequence: CSVDPPRLNTEAFF. CDR3 nucleotide sequence: TGCAGCGTAGATCCCCCGCGCTTGAACACTGAAGCTTTCTTT. Full variable domain (remainder filled in from reference TRBV29-1 and TRBJ1-1): SAVISQKPSRDICQRGTSLTIQCQVDSQVTMMFWYRQQPGQSLTLIATANQGSEATYESGFVIDKFPISRPNLTFSTLTVSNMSPEDSSIYLCSVDPPRLNTEAFFGQGTRLTVV.

In its sample, this clonotype was seen a few times. V usage is TRBV12-3 or TRBV12-4 and J usage is TRBJ2-1; TRBD1 might be the D (6 bases). The CDR3 extends over 14 amino acids. Deletions cut 9 bases from V and 4 bases from J, with 16 bases between. The CDR3 is CASMIGGRYNEQFF. DNA for the CDR3: TGTGCCAGTATGATAGGGGGACGTTACAATGAGCAGTTCTTC.

Only a few counts were recorded for this clonotype. The chain couples TRBV7-2 to TRBJ2-1; 7 bases agree with TRBD2. Germline V gene data show CDR1 as SGHTA and CDR2 as FQGNSA. This CDR3 has 14 amino acids. V gave up 5 bases and J gave up 12 bases; unmatched junction bases: 13. The CDR3 reads CASSAPPGGSVQFF. The CDR3 DNA reads TGTGCCAGCAGCGCACCCCCGGGGGGTTCGGTGCAGTTCTTC.

At least ten counts were recorded for this clonotype. The rearrangement uses TRBV5-1 and TRBJ2-2, with D tentatively TRBD1 (6 bases). V lost 2 bases to trimming and J lost 7 bases, with 15 bases between them. Germline CDR1 and CDR2: SGHRS and YFSETQ. This CDR3 spans 15 amino acids. In nucleotides, the CDR3 is TGCGCCAGCAGCTTCCCGACAGGAGCTCACGGGGAGCTGTTTTTT. This sequence encodes CASSFPTGAHGELFF.

This sequence joins TRBV6-2 or TRBV6-3 and TRBJ2-5; 10 bases fit TRBD1. The CDR3 loop spans 15 amino acids. The germline gives CDR1 MNHEY, CDR2 SVGEGT. Trimming took 2 bases from V and 5 from J; bases not matched to a gene: 5. CDR3 residues: CASSYGTGDAETQYF. Here the CDR3 DNA reads TGTGCCAGCAGTTACGGGACAGGGGATGCGGAGACCCAGTACTTC.

This clonotype was seen only a few times. The chain uses TRBV6-1 and TRBJ1-1; tentatively, D is TRBD1 (5 bases). From germline, CDR1 is MNHNS and CDR2 SASEGT. Trimming took 1 base from V and 3 from J, leaving 9 bases between them. The CDR3 runs to 14 residues. The CDR3 coding sequence is TGTGCCAGCAGTGAAGGACAGACCTACACTGAAGCTTTCTTT. It yields the protein CASSEGQTYTEAFF.

A few counts support this clonotype. This chain uses TRBV7-9 with TRBJ2-7; D is perhaps TRBD2 (5 bases). This CDR3 is 15 amino acids long. The germline V gene encodes CDR1 SEHNR and CDR2 FQNEAQ (reference sequence). V was clipped by 5 bases and J by 0 bases, with 14 bases between them. This CDR3 reads CASSHDYSPSYEQYF. DNA of the CDR3: TGTGCCAGCAGCCATGACTACTCACCCTCCTACGAGCAGTACTTC.

This clonotype appeared once. The chain carries TRBV19 and TRBJ2-7, with D maybe TRBD1 (6 bases). Trimming removed 7 bases at V and 3 bases at J, with 19 bases between. The CDR3 is made up of 15 amino acids. Germline CDR1 reads LNHDA; CDR2 reads SQIVND (reference sequence). CDR3 in DNA: TGTGCCAGTACCAAAACGTCAGGGGTACTCTACGAGCAGTACTTC. Translation: CASTKTSGVLYEQYF.

This clonotype appeared many times. The chain couples TRBV12-3 or TRBV12-4 to TRBJ2-7; tentatively, D is TRBD1 (5 bases). The length of the CDR3 is 13 residues. V shed 5 bases and J shed 3 bases, with 11 bases lying between them. CDR3 bases: TGTGCCAGCAGTCTTCAGGGTGGCTACGAGCAGTACTTC. Amino acids: CASSLQGGYEQYF.

This clonotype was detected only a few times. The rearrangement uses TRBV6-1 and TRBJ2-1; 7 bases match TRBD1. Per the germline V gene, CDR1 is MNHNS and CDR2 is SASEGT. V dropped 6 bases and J dropped 12; count of bases not matched to a gene: 20. The CDR3 totals 16 residues. The CDR3 protein is CASRAMTGPSTIAQFF. The DNA for the CDR3 is TGTGCCAGCAGGGCGATGACAGGGCCCTCCACAATTGCGCAGTTCTTC.

This clonotype was seen a few times. The chain has TRBV29-1 and TRBJ2-7; a possible D gene is TRBD2 (6 bases). Germline V gene data show CDR1 as SQVTM and CDR2 as ANQGSEA. V was shortened by 3 bases and J by 5 bases, with 11 bases between the two germline ends. The length of the CDR3 is 12 residues. CDR3 DNA sequence: TGCAGCGTTGAGGGGGGTGGCCACGAGCAGTACTTC. This encodes CSVEGGGHEQYF.

The table lists this clonotype with a few counts. The chain has TRBV20-1 and TRBJ2-2; TRBD2 matches 8 bases. This CDR3 has 14 amino acids. V lost 5 bases, J lost 0 bases, and 2 bases stayed unmatched. Germline V CDR1 and CDR2: DFQATT, SNEGSKA (reference sequence). The CDR3 sequence: CSADSGANTGELFF. CDR3 sequence (DNA): TGCAGTGCTGATAGCGGGGCGAACACCGGGGAGCTGTTTTTT.